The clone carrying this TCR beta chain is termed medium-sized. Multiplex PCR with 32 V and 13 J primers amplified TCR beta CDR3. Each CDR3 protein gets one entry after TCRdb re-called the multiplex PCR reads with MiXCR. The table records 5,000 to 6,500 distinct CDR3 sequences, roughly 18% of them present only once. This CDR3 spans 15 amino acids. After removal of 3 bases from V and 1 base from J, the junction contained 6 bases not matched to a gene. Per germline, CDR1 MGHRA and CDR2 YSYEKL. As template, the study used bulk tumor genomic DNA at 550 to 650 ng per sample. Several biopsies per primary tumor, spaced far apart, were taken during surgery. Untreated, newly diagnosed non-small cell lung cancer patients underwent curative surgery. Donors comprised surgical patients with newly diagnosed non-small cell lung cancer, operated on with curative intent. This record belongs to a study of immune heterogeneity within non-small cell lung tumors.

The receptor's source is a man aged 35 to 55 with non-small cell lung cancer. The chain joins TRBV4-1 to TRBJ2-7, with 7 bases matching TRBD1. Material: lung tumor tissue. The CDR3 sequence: CASSQPSRGSYEQYF. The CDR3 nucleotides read TGCGCCAGCAGCCAGCCAAGCAGGGGGTCCTACGAGCAGTACTTC.